This TCR beta chain is drawn from a study of T cell repertoires in cytomegalovirus infection. Points from the study as a whole: There were HLA-C-restricted CMV-specific TCR beta clonotypes dominating the ex vivo response.

The J segment lost 0 bases and the V segment lost 0 bases, leaving 2 bases of the junction unmatched. The CDR3 consists of 16 residues. Germline CDR1 reads LGHNA; CDR2 reads YNFKEQ. TCRdb called the reads again in MiXCR, with one record for every CDR3 protein. The data hold hundreds of thousands of distinct CDR3 sequences, with about 11% observed a single time. This clonotype has a count of ten or more. Its antigen is unidentified. V usage is TRBV4-2 and J usage is TRBJ1-5, with 7 nucleotides matching TRBD1. Sample: PBMCs. The sequence came from a human donor in good health (CMV status not recorded). Some clones in this sample may be carry-over from other donors' samples. The CDR3 DNA is TGTGCCAGCAGCCAAGAACAGGGGTATAGCAATCAGCCCCAGCATTTT. Encoded protein: CASSQEQGYSNQPQHF.